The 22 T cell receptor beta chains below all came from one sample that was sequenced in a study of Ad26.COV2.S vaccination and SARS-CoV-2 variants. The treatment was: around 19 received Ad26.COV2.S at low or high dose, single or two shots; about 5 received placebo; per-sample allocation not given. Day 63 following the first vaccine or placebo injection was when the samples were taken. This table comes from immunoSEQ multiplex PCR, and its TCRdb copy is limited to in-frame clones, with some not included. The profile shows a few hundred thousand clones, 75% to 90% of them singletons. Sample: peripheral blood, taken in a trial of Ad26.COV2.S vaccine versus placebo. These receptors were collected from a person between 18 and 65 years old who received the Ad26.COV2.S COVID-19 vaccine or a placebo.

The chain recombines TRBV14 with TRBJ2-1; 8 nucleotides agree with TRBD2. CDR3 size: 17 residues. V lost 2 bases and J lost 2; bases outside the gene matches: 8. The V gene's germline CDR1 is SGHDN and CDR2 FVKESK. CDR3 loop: CASSQLAGNLPYNEQFF. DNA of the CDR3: TGTGCCAGCAGCCAACTAGCGGGCAACCTTCCCTACAATGAGCAGTTCTTC.

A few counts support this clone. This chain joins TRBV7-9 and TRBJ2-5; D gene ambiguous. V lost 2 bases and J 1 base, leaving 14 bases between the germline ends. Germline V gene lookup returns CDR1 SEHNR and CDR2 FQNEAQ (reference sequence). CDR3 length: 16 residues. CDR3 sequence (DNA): TGTGCCAGCAGCTTAATTATACGGATGTCCCAAGAGACCCAGTACTTC. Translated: CASSLIIRMSQETQYF.

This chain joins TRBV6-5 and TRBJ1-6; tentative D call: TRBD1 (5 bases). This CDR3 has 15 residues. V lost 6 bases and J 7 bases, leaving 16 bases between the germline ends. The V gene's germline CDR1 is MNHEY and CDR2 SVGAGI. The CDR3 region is CASSPQVTGNSPLHF. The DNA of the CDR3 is TGTGCCAGCAGCCCACAGGTTACGGGCAATTCACCCCTCCACTTT.

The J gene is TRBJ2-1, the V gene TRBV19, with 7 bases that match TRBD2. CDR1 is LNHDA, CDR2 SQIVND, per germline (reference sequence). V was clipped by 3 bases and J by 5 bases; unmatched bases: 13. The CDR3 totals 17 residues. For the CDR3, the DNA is TGTGCCAGTAGTATTGTTGGGGGGGGATTCATTGACAATGAGCAGTTCTTC. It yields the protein CASSIVGGGFIDNEQFF.

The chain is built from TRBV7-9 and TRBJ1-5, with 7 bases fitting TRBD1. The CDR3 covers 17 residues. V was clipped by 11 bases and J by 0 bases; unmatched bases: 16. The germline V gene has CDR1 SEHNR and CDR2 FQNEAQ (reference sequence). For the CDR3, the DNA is TGTGCCCGACTATCTCGGGACAGTCTCTATAGCAATCAGCCCCAGCATTTT. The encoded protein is CARLSRDSLYSNQPQHF.

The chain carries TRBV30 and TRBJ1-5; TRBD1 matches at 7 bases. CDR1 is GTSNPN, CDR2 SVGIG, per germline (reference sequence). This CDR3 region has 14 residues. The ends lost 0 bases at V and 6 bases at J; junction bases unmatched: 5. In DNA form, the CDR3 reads TGTGCCTGGAGTGTAGAAGGGGGCCGTCAGCCCCAGCATTTT. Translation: CAWSVEGGRQPQHF. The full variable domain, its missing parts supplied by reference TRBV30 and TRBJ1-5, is SQTIHQWPATLVQPVGSPLSLECTVEGTSNPNLYWYRQAAGRGLQLLFYSVGIGQISSEVPQNLSASRPQDRQFILSSKKLLLSDSGFYLCAWSVEGGRQPQHFGDGTRLSIL.

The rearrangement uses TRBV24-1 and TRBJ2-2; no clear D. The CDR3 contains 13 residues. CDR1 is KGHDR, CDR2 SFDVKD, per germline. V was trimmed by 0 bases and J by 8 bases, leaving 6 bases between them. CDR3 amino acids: CATSDLLGGELFF. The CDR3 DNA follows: TGTGCCACCAGTGATTTGCTAGGGGGGGAGCTGTTTTTT.

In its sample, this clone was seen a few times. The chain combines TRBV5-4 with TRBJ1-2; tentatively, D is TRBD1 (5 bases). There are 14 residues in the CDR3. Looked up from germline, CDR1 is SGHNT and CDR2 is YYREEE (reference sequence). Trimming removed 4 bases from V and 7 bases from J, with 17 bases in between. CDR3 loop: CASSVGEGMGGYTF. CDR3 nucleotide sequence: TGTGCCAGCAGCGTGGGGGAAGGAATGGGTGGCTACACCTTC.

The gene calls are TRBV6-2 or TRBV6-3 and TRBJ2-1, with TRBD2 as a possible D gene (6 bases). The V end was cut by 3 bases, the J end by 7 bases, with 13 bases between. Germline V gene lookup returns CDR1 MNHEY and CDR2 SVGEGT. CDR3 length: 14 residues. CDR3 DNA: TGTGCCAGCAGTTATAGGGCGGGATATAATGAGCAGTTCTTC. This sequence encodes CASSYRAGYNEQFF.

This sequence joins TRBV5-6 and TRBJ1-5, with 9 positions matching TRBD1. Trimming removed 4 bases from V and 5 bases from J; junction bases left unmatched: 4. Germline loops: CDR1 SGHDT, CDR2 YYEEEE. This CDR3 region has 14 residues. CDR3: CASSRDRADQPQHF. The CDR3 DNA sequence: TGTGCCAGCAGCCGGGACAGGGCCGATCAGCCCCAGCATTTT.

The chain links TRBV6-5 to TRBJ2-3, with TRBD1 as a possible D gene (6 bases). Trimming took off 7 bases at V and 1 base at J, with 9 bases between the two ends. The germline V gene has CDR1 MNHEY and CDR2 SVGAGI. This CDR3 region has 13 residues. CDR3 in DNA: TGTGCCAGCACCCGGACAGGCACAGATACGCAGTATTTT. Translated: CASTRTGTDTQYF.

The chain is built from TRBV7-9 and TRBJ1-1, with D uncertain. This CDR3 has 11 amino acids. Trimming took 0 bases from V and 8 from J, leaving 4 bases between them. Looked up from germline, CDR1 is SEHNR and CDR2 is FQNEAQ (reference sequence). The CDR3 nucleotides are TGTGCCAGCAGCTTAGCAATAGAAGCTTTCTTT. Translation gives CASSLAIEAFF.

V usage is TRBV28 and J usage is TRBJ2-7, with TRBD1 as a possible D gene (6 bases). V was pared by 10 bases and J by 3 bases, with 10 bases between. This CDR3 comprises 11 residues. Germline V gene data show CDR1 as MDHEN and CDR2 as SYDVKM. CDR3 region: CATRGDYEQYF. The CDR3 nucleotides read TGTGCCACCAGGGGCGACTACGAGCAGTACTTC. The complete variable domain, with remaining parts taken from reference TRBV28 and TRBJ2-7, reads DVKVTQSSRYLVKRTGEKVFLECVQDMDHENMFWYRQDPGLGLRLIYFSYDVKMKEKGDIPEGYSVSREKKERFSLILESASTNQTSMYLCATRGDYEQYFGPGTRLTVT.

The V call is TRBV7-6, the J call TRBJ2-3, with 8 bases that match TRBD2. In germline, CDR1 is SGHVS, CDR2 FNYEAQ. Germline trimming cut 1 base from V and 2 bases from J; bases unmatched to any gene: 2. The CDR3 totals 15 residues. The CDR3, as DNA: TGTGCCAGCAGCTTAGAGGGACTAGACACAGATACGCAGTATTTT. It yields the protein CASSLEGLDTDTQYF.

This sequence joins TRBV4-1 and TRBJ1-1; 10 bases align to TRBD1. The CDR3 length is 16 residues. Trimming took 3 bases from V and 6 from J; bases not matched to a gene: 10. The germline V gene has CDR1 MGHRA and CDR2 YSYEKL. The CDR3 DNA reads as TGCGCCAGCAGCCACGCCGGCCGGGACAGGGGTGCTGAAGCTTTCTTT. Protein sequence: CASSHAGRDRGAEAFF.

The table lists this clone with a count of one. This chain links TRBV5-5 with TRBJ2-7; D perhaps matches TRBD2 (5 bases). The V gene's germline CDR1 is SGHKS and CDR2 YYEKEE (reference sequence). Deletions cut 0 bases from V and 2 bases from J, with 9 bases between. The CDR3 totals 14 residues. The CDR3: CASSLDDGTYEQYF. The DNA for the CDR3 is TGTGCCAGCAGCTTGGATGACGGGACCTACGAGCAGTACTTC.

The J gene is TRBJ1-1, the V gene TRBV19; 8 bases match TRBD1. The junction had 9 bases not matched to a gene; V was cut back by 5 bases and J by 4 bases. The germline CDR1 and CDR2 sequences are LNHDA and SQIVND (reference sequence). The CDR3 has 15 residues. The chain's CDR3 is CASSPTPGGGTEAFF. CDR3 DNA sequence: TGTGCCAGTAGTCCGACCCCAGGGGGCGGCACTGAAGCTTTCTTT.

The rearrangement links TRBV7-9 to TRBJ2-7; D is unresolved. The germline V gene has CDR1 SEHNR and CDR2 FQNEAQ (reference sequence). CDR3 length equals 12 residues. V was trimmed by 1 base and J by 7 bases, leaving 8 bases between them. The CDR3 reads CASSLGSWEQYF. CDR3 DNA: TGTGCCAGCAGCTTAGGTAGCTGGGAGCAGTACTTC.

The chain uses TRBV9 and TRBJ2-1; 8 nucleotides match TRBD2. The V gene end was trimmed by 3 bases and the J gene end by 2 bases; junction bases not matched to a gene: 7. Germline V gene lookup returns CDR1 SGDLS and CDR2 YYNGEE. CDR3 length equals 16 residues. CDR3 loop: CASSARLAGPYNEQFF. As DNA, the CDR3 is TGTGCCAGCAGCGCACGTTTAGCGGGGCCCTACAATGAGCAGTTCTTC.

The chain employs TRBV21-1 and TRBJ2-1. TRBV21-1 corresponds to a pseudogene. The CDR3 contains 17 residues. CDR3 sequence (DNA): TGTGCCAGCAGCAAAGAGGAAGGGACGAGCTCCTACAATGAGCAGTTCTTC. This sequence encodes CASSKEEGTSSYNEQFF.

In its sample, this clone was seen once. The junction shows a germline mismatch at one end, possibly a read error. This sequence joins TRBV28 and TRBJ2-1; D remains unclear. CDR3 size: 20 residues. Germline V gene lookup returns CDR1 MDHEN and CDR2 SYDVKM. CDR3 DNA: TGTGCCAGCACTTTACGGGTCGGGTTAACGGCGGACCAATCCTACAATGAGCAGTTCTTC. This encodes CASTLRVGLTADQSYNEQFF.

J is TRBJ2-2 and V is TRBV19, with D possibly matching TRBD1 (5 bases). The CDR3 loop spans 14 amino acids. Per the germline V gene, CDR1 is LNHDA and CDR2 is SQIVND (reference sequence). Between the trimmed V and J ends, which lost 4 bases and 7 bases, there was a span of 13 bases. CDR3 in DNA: TGTGCCAGTAGTACCTCGCCGCAGGGCGGGGAGCTGTTTTTT. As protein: CASSTSPQGGELFF.